This TCR beta chain was retrieved from a study of cytomegalovirus exposure and HLA in healthy donors. The PCR made use of 60 Vbeta and 13 Jbeta primers. The method was immunoSEQ multiplex PCR; TCRdb's version includes in-frame clones alone and lacks a portion of them. The table records 100,000 to 150,000 clones, about two thirds of them present only once. In the case of this clone: Its antigen is currently unknown.

Study results and limitations: Previous analysis showed most TCR beta V segments were productive about 90% or about 30% of the time. The study reported that TCR beta sequences accurately predicted HLA-A and HLA-B alleles in most subjects.

This receptor was identified in a man aged 25 to 40 in good health and CMV-seronegative. The sequenced sample was PBMCs.

In DNA form, the CDR3 reads TGCGCCAGCAGCTTAAGCCTAGACAGTGTGAACACTGAAGCTTTCTTT. Translation gives CASSLSLDSVNTEAFF. The chain employs TRBV5-1 and TRBJ1-1; D is perhaps TRBD1 (5 bases). V gave up 2 bases and J gave up 0 bases, with 14 bases separating them. Germline values: CDR1 SGHRS, CDR2 YFSETQ. The CDR3 is made up of 16 amino acids. Using reference TRBV5-1 and TRBJ1-1 for the parts outside the CDR3, the full variable domain is KAGVTQTPRYLIKTRGQQVTLSCSPISGHRSVSWYQQTPGQGLQFLFEYFSETQRNKGNFPGRFSGRQFSNSRSEMNVSTLELGDSALYLCASSLSLDSVNTEAFFGQGTRLTVV.